This T cell receptor (beta chain) was profiled in a study of CD8 T cells in Susac syndrome. CD8+ and CD4+ T cells circulating in blood were sequenced for TCR beta. Purification of the CD8+ and CD4+ T cells relied on negative isolation, and TEMRA cells underwent FACS enrichment. After extraction with the RNeasy kit, 0.5 to 1 ug of the RNA was reverse transcribed using random hexamers. Amplification of the TCR beta CDR3 was carried out by immunoSEQ multiplex PCR, which spanned a total of 54 Vbeta and 13 Jbeta segments. From the immunoSEQ multiplex PCR reads, TCRdb called clonotypes with MiXCR, one entry per CDR3 protein. The table includes over 200,000 distinct CDR3 sequences, 85% to 95% detected once. Germline loops: CDR1 GTSNPN, CDR2 SVGIG (reference sequence). The length of the CDR3 is 14 residues. The trim removed 1 base at V and 10 bases at J, leaving 6 bases unmatched.

V gene TRBV30 combines with J gene TRBJ1-6; 8 bases line up with TRBD1. Sequences were obtained from CD4+ T cells from PBMCs. This clonotype was obtained from a human donor with multiple sclerosis. As DNA, the CDR3 is TGTGCCTGGAGTGGGGACAGGACCCCGTCACCCCTCCACTTT. This gives the protein CAWSGDRTPSPLHF.